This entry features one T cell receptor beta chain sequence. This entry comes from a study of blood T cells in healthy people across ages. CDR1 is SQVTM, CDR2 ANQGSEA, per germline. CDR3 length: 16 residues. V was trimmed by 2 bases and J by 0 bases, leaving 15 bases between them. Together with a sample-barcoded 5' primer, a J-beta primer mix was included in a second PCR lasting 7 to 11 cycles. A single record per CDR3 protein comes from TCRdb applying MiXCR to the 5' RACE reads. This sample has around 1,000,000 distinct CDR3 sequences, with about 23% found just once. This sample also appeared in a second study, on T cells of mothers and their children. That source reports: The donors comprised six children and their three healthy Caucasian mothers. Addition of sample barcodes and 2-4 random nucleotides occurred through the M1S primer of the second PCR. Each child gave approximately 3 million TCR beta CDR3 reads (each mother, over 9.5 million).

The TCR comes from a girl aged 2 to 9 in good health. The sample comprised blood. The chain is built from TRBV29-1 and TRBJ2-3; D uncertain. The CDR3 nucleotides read TGCAGCGTTGAATCTGCCGCGACCCCTAGCACAGATACGCAGTATTTT. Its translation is CSVESAATPSTDTQYF.